The rows below give T cell receptor beta chains drawn from one sample of a study of cytotoxic CD8 clonotypes in ibrutinib-treated CLL. The repertoire was sequenced with immunoSEQ multiplex PCR; TCRdb's copy has only in-frame clones and lacks some. The sample lists around 140,000 clones, 76% seen once, with about 5% in the top ten. The specimen was PBMCs, collected after 24 months of ibrutinib treatment. The receptors were sampled from a human donor with chronic lymphocytic leukemia. Both conserved end residues are part of each CDR3. D genes are given only for firm matches. For some rows the clone size is stated as once, few or many, or as a class when expanded; others skip it.

clone size: few
D gene: TRBD1
J gene: TRBJ2-6
V gene: TRBV2
CDR3 DNA: TGTGCCAGCAGTGTGCAGGGGGCTGGGGCCAACGTCCTGACTTTC
CDR3 protein: CASSVQGAGANVLTF

clone size: once
D gene: .
J gene: TRBJ1-5
V gene: TRBV6-1
CDR3 DNA: TGTGCCAGCAGGGAGACAGGAGCCGTCAATCAGCCCCAGCATTTT
CDR3 protein: CASRETGAVNQPQHF

clone size: .
D gene: TRBD1
J gene: TRBJ2-3
V gene: TRBV18
CDR3 DNA: TGTGCCAGCTCACCAGGACAGGGGCCGAATACGCAGTATTTT
CDR3 protein: CASSPGQGPNTQYF

clone size: .
D gene: .
J gene: TRBJ1-2
V gene: TRBV5-1
CDR3 DNA: TGCGCCAGCAGCCCCCACCGGGTCGAGGATGGCTACACCTTC
CDR3 protein: CASSPHRVEDGYTF

clone size: many
D gene: .
J gene: TRBJ2-5
V gene: TRBV5-1
CDR3 DNA: TGCGCCAGCAGCTTGCTAGGCCGCCAAGAGACCCAGTACTTC
CDR3 protein: CASSLLGRQETQYF

clone size: few
D gene: .
J gene: TRBJ2-7
V gene: TRBV18
CDR3 DNA: TGTGCCAGCTCACCAACTACCTTGAACTACGAGCAGTACTTC
CDR3 protein: CASSPTTLNYEQYF

clone size: .
D gene: .
J gene: TRBJ2-5
V gene: TRBV6-5
CDR3 DNA: TGTGCCAGCAGGGGGGGAGGAGTGGAGACCCAGTACTTC
CDR3 protein: CASRGGGVETQYF

clone size: .
D gene: TRBD1
J gene: TRBJ2-7
V gene: TRBV28
CDR3 DNA: TGTGCCAGCAGTCTCGGGACAGACTACGAGCAGTACTTC
CDR3 protein: CASSLGTDYEQYF

clone size: .
D gene: TRBD2
J gene: TRBJ2-7
V gene: TRBV7-9
CDR3 DNA: TGTGCCAGCACCGGGGGGACTAGCTACGAGCAGTACTTC
CDR3 protein: CASTGGTSYEQYF

clone size: few
D gene: TRBD2
J gene: TRBJ2-7
V gene: TRBV4-3
CDR3 DNA: TGCGCCTTGTCAGGACTAGCGGTTTCCGAGCAGTACTTC
CDR3 protein: CALSGLAVSEQYF

clone size: .
D gene: TRBD1
J gene: TRBJ1-5
V gene: TRBV23-1
CDR3 DNA: TGCGCCAGCAGCCTGGGCCCGACAGGGCTAGCCTATCAGCCCCAGCATTTT
CDR3 protein: CASSLGPTGLAYQPQHF

clone size: .
D gene: .
J gene: TRBJ2-5
V gene: TRBV2
CDR3 DNA: TGTGCCAGCAGTGAAGCCTCGGGCTCCGGGACCCAGTACTTC
CDR3 protein: CASSEASGSGTQYF

clone size: .
D gene: .
J gene: TRBJ2-2
V gene: TRBV7-3
CDR3 DNA: TGTGCCAGCGGGCACGGCGGGGCGAACACCGGGGAGCTGTTTTTT
CDR3 protein: CASGHGGANTGELFF

clone size: once
D gene: .
J gene: TRBJ1-4
V gene: TRBV28
CDR3 DNA: TGTGCCAGCAGTCGGACAATCCTAAGAGAAAAACTGTTTTTT
CDR3 protein: CASSRTILREKLFF

clone size: .
D gene: .
J gene: TRBJ1-1
V gene: TRBV7-3
CDR3 DNA: TGTGCCAGCAGCCTGGGGTCCAACACTGAAGCTTTCTTT
CDR3 protein: CASSLGSNTEAFF

clone size: .
D gene: .
J gene: TRBJ1-6
V gene: TRBV4-2
CDR3 DNA: TGTGCCAGCAGGTTGGGGACGGCCGATTCACCCCTCCACTTT
CDR3 protein: CASRLGTADSPLHF

clone size: .
D gene: .
J gene: TRBJ1-3
V gene: TRBV30
CDR3 DNA: TGTGCCTGGGCAGGCGGACTTTTCTCTGGAAACACCATATATTTT
CDR3 protein: CAWAGGLFSGNTIYF

clone size: .
D gene: .
J gene: TRBJ2-5
V gene: TRBV7-2
CDR3 DNA: TGTGCCAGCAGCCCTAGGGCGGGGGAGACCCAGTACTTC
CDR3 protein: CASSPRAGETQYF

clone size: .
D gene: TRBD1
J gene: TRBJ1-1
V gene: TRBV27
CDR3 DNA: TGTGCCAGCAGTTTGGGGCAGGGGGCGCGCATCACTGAAGCTTTCTTT
CDR3 protein: CASSLGQGARITEAFF

clone size: .
D gene: .
J gene: TRBJ2-7
V gene: TRBV7-9
CDR3 DNA: TGTGCCAGCAGCCCCAGGACCGCGTTGTGGCAGTACTTC
CDR3 protein: CASSPRTALWQYF

clone size: .
D gene: .
J gene: TRBJ2-7
V gene: TRBV11-2
CDR3 DNA: TGTGCCAGCAGCTTAGATCGTGGGGGCGAGCAGTACTTC
CDR3 protein: CASSLDRGGEQYF

clone size: .
D gene: .
J gene: TRBJ1-3
V gene: TRBV6-5
CDR3 DNA: TGTGCCAGCACCAGATGGACGGGAGGAAACACCATATATTTT
CDR3 protein: CASTRWTGGNTIYF

clone size: .
D gene: .
J gene: TRBJ2-7
V gene: TRBV27
CDR3 DNA: TGTGCCAGCAGTCCCCCACGGGGCGAGCAGTACTTC
CDR3 protein: CASSPPRGEQYF

clone size: .
D gene: .
J gene: TRBJ2-3
V gene: TRBV19
CDR3 DNA: TGTGCCAGTACCATAGGGGCCCGACAGGCCCGGGCAGATACGCAGTATTTT
CDR3 protein: CASTIGARQARADTQYF

clone size: many
D gene: TRBD2
J gene: TRBJ2-7
V gene: TRBV7-3
CDR3 DNA: TGTGCCAGCAGCCCCTCGGGGGGGGCCGCCTACGAGCAGTACTTC
CDR3 protein: CASSPSGGAAYEQYF

clone size: .
D gene: .
J gene: TRBJ1-5
V gene: TRBV6-1
CDR3 DNA: TGTGCCAGCGCGGCCGGGTGGGATCAGCCCCAGCATTTT
CDR3 protein: CASAAGWDQPQHF

clone size: once
D gene: .
J gene: TRBJ1-2
V gene: TRBV2
CDR3 DNA: TGTGCCAGCAGTGGAGGAGGGACAAACGGCTATGGCTACACCTTC
CDR3 protein: CASSGGGTNGYGYTF

clone size: few
D gene: .
J gene: TRBJ1-1
V gene: TRBV5-1
CDR3 DNA: TGCGCCAGCAGCTTGGGGTCCTCGGGGAACACTGAAGCTTTCTTT
CDR3 protein: CASSLGSSGNTEAFF

clone size: .
D gene: .
J gene: TRBJ2-2
V gene: TRBV4-2
CDR3 DNA: TGTGCCAGCAGCCAATCGGGGGGCGGGACCGGGGAGCTGTTTTTT
CDR3 protein: CASSQSGGGTGELFF

clone size: .
D gene: TRBD2
J gene: TRBJ2-5
V gene: TRBV2
CDR3 DNA: TGTGCCAGCGGGGGGGGACTAGCGGGAGTAGGGTACCAAGAGACCCAGTACTTC
CDR3 protein: CASGGGLAGVGYQETQYF

clone size: .
D gene: TRBD2
J gene: TRBJ2-7
V gene: TRBV6-1
CDR3 DNA: TGTGCCAGCAGTGAAGGGGTAGCGGGAGGGCCCTCCGACGAGCAGTACTTC
CDR3 protein: CASSEGVAGGPSDEQYF

clone size: .
D gene: .
J gene: TRBJ1-1
V gene: TRBV29-1
CDR3 DNA: TGCAGCGTTGAGAGGGGCGGCGGGGCTTTCTTT
CDR3 protein: CSVERGGGAFF

clone size: .
D gene: TRBD2
J gene: TRBJ2-7
V gene: TRBV5-1
CDR3 DNA: TGCGCCAGCAGCTTGGGGGGGACTAGCGGAACCTACGAGCAGTACTTC
CDR3 protein: CASSLGGTSGTYEQYF

clone size: .
D gene: .
J gene: TRBJ1-5
V gene: TRBV7-2
CDR3 DNA: TGTGCCAGCAGCTTAGTCGGGCCAAGTCCTAGCAATCAGCCCCAGCATTTT
CDR3 protein: CASSLVGPSPSNQPQHF

clone size: few
D gene: TRBD2
J gene: TRBJ2-7
V gene: TRBV6-5
CDR3 DNA: TGTGCCAGCAGTGCACTAGCGGGGGGCGGCGAGCAGTACTTC
CDR3 protein: CASSALAGGGEQYF

clone size: .
D gene: .
J gene: TRBJ1-5
V gene: TRBV19
CDR3 DNA: TGTGCCAGTAGCAACAGGGATTGGCAGCCCCAGCATTTT
CDR3 protein: CASSNRDWQPQHF

clone size: many
D gene: .
J gene: TRBJ1-1
V gene: TRBV18
CDR3 DNA: TGTGCCAGCTCACCCAGACAAGGGGGGAACACTGAAGCTTTCTTT
CDR3 protein: CASSPRQGGNTEAFF

clone size: .
D gene: TRBD1
J gene: TRBJ2-3
V gene: TRBV4-2
CDR3 DNA: TGTGCCAGCAGCCAAACAGGGGTAGCTGCAGATACGCAGTATTTT
CDR3 protein: CASSQTGVAADTQYF

clone size: .
D gene: TRBD2
J gene: TRBJ2-5
V gene: TRBV4-3
CDR3 DNA: TGCGCCAGCAGCCAAGAGGGGGCGGGAGGCAGAGAGACCCAGTACTTC
CDR3 protein: CASSQEGAGGRETQYF

clone size: few
D gene: .
J gene: TRBJ1-4
V gene: TRBV7-8
CDR3 DNA: TGTGCCAGCAGCCGCCCTGGTGAAAAACTGTTTTTT
CDR3 protein: CASSRPGEKLFF

clone size: .
D gene: .
J gene: TRBJ2-4
V gene: TRBV28
CDR3 DNA: TGTGCCAGCGGGCCCCCGAGCGGAGAAAACATTCAGTACTTC
CDR3 protein: CASGPPSGENIQYF

clone size: .
D gene: TRBD2
J gene: TRBJ2-7
V gene: TRBV5-1
CDR3 DNA: TGCGCCAGCAGCTCGCGTGGGACTAGCGGGAACTACGAGCAGTACTTC
CDR3 protein: CASSSRGTSGNYEQYF

clone size: .
D gene: .
J gene: TRBJ2-5
V gene: TRBV11-2
CDR3 DNA: TGTGCCAGCAGCTTAAGGGGGGGCGGCGGAGAGACCCAGTACTTC
CDR3 protein: CASSLRGGGGETQYF

clone size: once
D gene: TRBD2
J gene: TRBJ2-1
V gene: TRBV10-1
CDR3 DNA: TGCGCCAGCGTTAGCGGGAGTTCCTACAATGAGCAGTTCTTC
CDR3 protein: CASVSGSSYNEQFF

clone size: once
D gene: TRBD2
J gene: TRBJ2-7
V gene: TRBV5-1
CDR3 DNA: TGCGCCAGCAGCCGGGGACTAGCGGGAGATCCATCCTCCGAGCAGTACTTC
CDR3 protein: CASSRGLAGDPSSEQYF

clone size: .
D gene: .
J gene: TRBJ1-2
V gene: TRBV6-5
CDR3 DNA: TGTGCCAGCGGTCGGGACGGTGGCTACACCTTC
CDR3 protein: CASGRDGGYTF

clone size: few
D gene: .
J gene: TRBJ2-2
V gene: TRBV7-2
CDR3 DNA: TGTGCCAGCAGCACGGGAAGCAGGTCCGGGGAGCTGTTTTTT
CDR3 protein: CASSTGSRSGELFF

clone size: few
D gene: .
J gene: TRBJ1-5
V gene: TRBV2
CDR3 DNA: TGTGCCAGCAGTCCCTCTCTCAATCAGCCCCAGCATTTT
CDR3 protein: CASSPSLNQPQHF

clone size: .
D gene: .
J gene: TRBJ1-2
V gene: TRBV6-5
CDR3 DNA: TGTGCCACCCAGAGTACTATGGGCTACACCTTC
CDR3 protein: CATQSTMGYTF